This T cell receptor beta chain was sequenced for a study of shared clonotypes between healthy human individuals. Study-wide results and limits: Generation probability values for non-shared clonotypes were lower than those for clonotypes shared by all four donors.

With respect to this clone: Its target is not known.

The CDR3 spans 13 residues. V was shortened by 2 bases and J by 5 bases, with 9 bases between the two germline ends. The germline V gene encodes CDR1 KGHSH and CDR2 LQKENI. Sequencing was performed with immunoSEQ multiplex PCR; in TCRdb, only in-frame clones are kept and a portion is missing. The table lists roughly 2.2 million clones, just under 95% of them singletons. Sequenced input: naive CD4+ T cells from PBMCs. Noted subset: CD45RA+ positively selected. The genes are TRBV18 and TRBJ2-5; D not certain. The TCR sequence derives from a man aged 18 to 35 in good health. Some clones in this sample may be carry-over from other donors' samples. CDR3 region: CASSPGNMETQYF. The DNA of the CDR3 is TGTGCCAGCTCACCAGGCAATATGGAGACCCAGTACTTC.